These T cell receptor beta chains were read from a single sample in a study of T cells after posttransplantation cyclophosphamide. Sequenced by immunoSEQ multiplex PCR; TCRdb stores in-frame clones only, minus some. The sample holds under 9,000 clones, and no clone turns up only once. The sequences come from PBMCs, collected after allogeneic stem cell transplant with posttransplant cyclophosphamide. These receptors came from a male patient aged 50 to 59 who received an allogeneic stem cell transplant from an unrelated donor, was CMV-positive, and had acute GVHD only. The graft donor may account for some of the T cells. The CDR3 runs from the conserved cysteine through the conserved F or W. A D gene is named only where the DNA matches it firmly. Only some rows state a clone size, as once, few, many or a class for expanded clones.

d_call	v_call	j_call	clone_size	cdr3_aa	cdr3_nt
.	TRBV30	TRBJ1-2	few	CAWSVGQTYGYTF	TGTGCCTGGAGTGTTGGACAGACCTATGGCTACACCTTC
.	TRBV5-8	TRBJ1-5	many	CASSRRGGSNQPQHF	TGTGCCAGCAGCCGCCGGGGGGGAAGCAATCAGCCCCAGCATTTT
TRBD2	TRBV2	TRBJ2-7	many	CASSERIAGGLHEQYF	TGTGCCAGCAGTGAAAGGATAGCGGGGGGGCTCCACGAGCAGTACTTC
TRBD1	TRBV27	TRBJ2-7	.	CATRTGEDEQYF	TGTGCCACAAGGACAGGGGAGGACGAGCAGTACTTC
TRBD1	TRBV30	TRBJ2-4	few	CAWTTGGGKNIQYF	TGTGCCTGGACCACAGGGGGCGGCAAAAACATTCAGTACTTC
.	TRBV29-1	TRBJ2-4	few	CSVLTAGADWDIQYF	TGCAGCGTACTCACGGCGGGGGCTGACTGGGACATTCAGTACTTC
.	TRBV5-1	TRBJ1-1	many	CASSPEPGTEAFF	TGCGCCAGCAGCCCCGAACCGGGGACTGAAGCTTTCTTT
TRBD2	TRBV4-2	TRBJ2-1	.	CASSLFSGRGDGGEQFF	TGTGCCAGCAGCCTCTTTAGCGGGAGGGGGGATGGGGGTGAGCAGTTCTTC
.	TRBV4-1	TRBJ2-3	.	CASSHASSDTQYF	TGCGCCAGCAGCCATGCTTCAAGCGATACGCAGTATTTT
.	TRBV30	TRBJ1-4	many	CAWRYTTNEKLFF	TGTGCCTGGAGGTACACAACTAATGAAAAACTGTTTTTT
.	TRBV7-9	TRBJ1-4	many	CASSSRGGATNEKLFF	TGTGCCAGCAGCTCCCGAGGGGGGGCAACTAATGAAAAACTGTTTTTT
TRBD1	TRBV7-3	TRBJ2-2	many	CASRPPGGRNTGELFF	TGTGCCAGCAGGCCTCCAGGGGGACGGAACACCGGGGAGCTGTTTTTT
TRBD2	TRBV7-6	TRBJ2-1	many	CASSLAGGYNEQFF	TGTGCCAGCAGCTTAGCCGGGGGGTACAATGAGCAGTTCTTC
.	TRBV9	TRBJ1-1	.	CASSGTGGTEAFF	TGTGCCAGCAGCGGGACGGGGGGCACTGAAGCTTTCTTT
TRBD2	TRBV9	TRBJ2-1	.	CASSGSGRGGYAGEQFF	TGTGCCAGCAGCGGTTCCGGTCGGGGAGGGTACGCGGGTGAGCAGTTCTTC
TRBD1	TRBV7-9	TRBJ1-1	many	CASSQTGGERF	TGTGCCAGCAGCCAAACAGGGGGAGAAAGATTT
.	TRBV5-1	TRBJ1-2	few	CASSNEGGNYGYTF	TGCGCCAGCAGCAATGAGGGCGGTAACTATGGCTACACCTTC
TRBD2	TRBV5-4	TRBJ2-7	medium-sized	CASSLSGRGYEQYF	TGTGCCAGCAGCTTGAGCGGGAGGGGGTACGAGCAGTACTTC
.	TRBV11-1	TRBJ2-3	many	CASSHTDYATQYF	TGTGCCAGCAGCCATACCGACTATGCTACGCAGTATTTT
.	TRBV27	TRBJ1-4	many	CASTPLGQGNEKLFF	TGTGCCAGCACCCCACTCGGACAAGGAAATGAAAAACTGTTTTTT
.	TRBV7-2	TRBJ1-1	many	CASSGTMGVNTEAFF	TGTGCCAGCAGCGGAACCATGGGAGTGAACACTGAAGCTTTCTTT
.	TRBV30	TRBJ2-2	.	CAWDHRAGELFF	TGTGCCTGGGACCACAGGGCCGGGGAGCTGTTTTTT
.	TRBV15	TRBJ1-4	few	CATSRLQGVATNEKLFF	TGTGCCACCAGCAGGCTACAGGGCGTTGCAACTAATGAAAAACTGTTTTTT
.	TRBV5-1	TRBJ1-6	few	CASSFIVTGDSPLHF	TGCGCCAGCAGCTTCATCGTGACAGGAGATTCACCCCTCCACTTT
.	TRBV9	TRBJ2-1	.	CASSVEGSASNEQFF	TGTGCCAGCAGCGTCGAGGGTTCGGCTAGCAATGAGCAGTTCTTC
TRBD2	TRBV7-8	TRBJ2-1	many	CASRANSGNLLSEQFF	TGTGCCAGCAGAGCTAATAGCGGGAACCTGTTGAGTGAGCAGTTCTTC
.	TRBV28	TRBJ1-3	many	CATADSGNTIYF	TGTGCCACCGCAGACTCTGGAAACACCATATATTTT
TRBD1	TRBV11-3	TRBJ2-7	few	CASSSYRGYEQYF	TGTGCCAGCAGCTCTTACAGGGGCTACGAGCAGTACTTC
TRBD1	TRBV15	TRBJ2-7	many	CATSLLRGAGGLPSYEQYF	TGTGCCACCAGCCTCCTCCGTGGGGCAGGGGGCTTGCCCTCCTACGAGCAGTACTTC
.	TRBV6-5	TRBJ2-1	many	CASRRMSSGDEQFF	TGTGCCAGCAGGCGGATGTCCTCGGGGGATGAGCAGTTCTTC
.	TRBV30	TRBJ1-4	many	CACRTATNEKLFF	TGTGCCTGCCGGACAGCAACTAATGAAAAACTGTTTTTT
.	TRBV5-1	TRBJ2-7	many	CASSSPPSGLYEQYF	TGCGCCAGCAGCTCCCCCCCGTCCGGACTATACGAGCAGTACTTC
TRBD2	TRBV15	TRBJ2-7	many	CATSRASGMAVEQYF	TGTGCCACCAGCAGAGCTAGCGGGATGGCCGTAGAGCAGTACTTC
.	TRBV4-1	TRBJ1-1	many	CASSQAGVGTEAFF	TGCGCCAGCAGCCAAGCAGGGGTTGGCACTGAAGCTTTCTTT
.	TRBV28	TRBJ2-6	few	CASRRDRVGANVLTF	TGTGCCAGCAGGCGCGACAGAGTCGGGGCCAACGTCCTGACTTTC
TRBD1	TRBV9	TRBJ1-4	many	CASSVGDGTGFGGEKLFF	TGTGCCAGCAGCGTAGGGGATGGGACAGGGTTCGGGGGTGAAAAACTGTTTTTT
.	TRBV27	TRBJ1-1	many	CASKPAEENTEAFF	TGTGCCAGCAAACCGGCGGAGGAAAACACTGAAGCTTTCTTT
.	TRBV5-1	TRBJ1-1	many	CASSLGGSRAWVTEAFF	TGCGCCAGCAGCTTGGGGGGATCGAGGGCTTGGGTCACTGAAGCTTTCTTT
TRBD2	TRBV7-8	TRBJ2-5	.	CASSLVFLAAQYF	TGTGCCAGCAGCTTAGTTTTTCTAGCGGCTCAGTACTTC
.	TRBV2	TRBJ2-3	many	CASSLTTSFSDTQYF	TGTGCCAGCAGCCTTACGACTAGTTTTTCAGATACGCAGTATTTT
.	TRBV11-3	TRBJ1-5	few	CASSLDQGGSNQPQHF	TGTGCCAGCAGCTTAGACCAGGGAGGTAGCAATCAGCCCCAGCATTTT
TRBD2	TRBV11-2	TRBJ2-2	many	CASSLRGGAGTGELFF	TGTGCCAGCAGCTTACGGGGGGGCGCGGGCACCGGGGAGCTGTTTTTT
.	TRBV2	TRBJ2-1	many	CASSGARGTDSYNEQFF	TGTGCCAGCAGCGGAGCCCGGGGGACGGATTCCTACAATGAGCAGTTCTTC
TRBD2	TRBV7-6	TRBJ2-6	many	CASSLMARRAGGANVLTF	TGTGCCAGCAGCTTAATGGCCCGTCGAGCGGGGGGGGCCAACGTCCTGACTTTC
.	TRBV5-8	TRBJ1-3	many	CASSLQTHSGNTIYF	TGTGCCAGCAGCTTACAGACCCACTCTGGAAACACCATATATTTT